Sequencing of this T cell receptor beta chain was carried out in a study of T cells expressing NK-cell markers (dated by TCRdb to about 2020). Describing the broader study: TCR beta-chain repertoires were profiled in sorted CD3+CD56+NKG2C+, CD3+CD56+NKG2C- and CD3+CD56-NKG2C+ T-cell subsets from about 8 donors. Of the eight sequenced donors, seven were found to be HCMV-seropositive and one was found to be HCMV-seronegative. All eight donors whose samples were sequenced were randomly selected healthy volunteers, three of them men and five women. Illumina HiSeq 2000/2500, MiSeq or NextSeq was used to sequence libraries as 2 x 150 bp reads. The research as a whole found: Whether the expanded NKG2C-expressing T cell clones were specific for HCMV antigens remained unclear. In five to seven donors, the dominant CD3+CD56+NKG2C+ clonotypes were found to rank among the top 10 CD8+ clonotypes and to make up 1.0-7.0% of CD8+ T cells. Those dominant clonotypes were again the most abundant among CD3+CD56-NKG2C+ cells in a few donors, at roughly 25-60.1%.

Reads for this sample came from an Illumina HiSeq 2000. 5'RACE template switching, by which a universal primer site and unique molecular identifiers were added, was used to make TCR beta cDNA libraries. cDNA synthesis was primed from the TCR beta constant segment, followed by two successive PCR amplification steps. In the authors' own workflow: MIGEC handled demultiplexing of the reads and grouping by UMI, while MiTCR was used to assemble and quantify clonotypes. To remove erroneous sequences, TCR cDNA sequences were retained only when supported by two or more reads. The tcR package was used for downstream repertoire analysis, and clonotypes were matched between fractions using CDR3 nucleotide sequence together with V segment. VDJmatch was used to annotate antigen specificity against VDJdb, with one amino acid substitution in CDR3 allowed. TCRdb reprocessed the reads, reporting each CDR3 protein sequence once and no DNA. These V and J calls derive from TCRdb rather than the authors' analysis. This sample's table has entries for approximately 150,000 distinct CDR3 sequences. The ten largest clones add up to approximately 18% of the sample.

To determine HCMV serostatus, a commercial ELISA kit was used to detect HCMV-specific IgG in serum. Peripheral blood mononuclear cells were isolated from blood by Ficoll density gradient centrifugation. Remarks on this clonotype: The clone's antigen remains unknown.

This TCR was recovered from a woman between 18 and 75 years old in good health. Sequenced sample: blood T cells: a sorted CD56 or NKG2C T cell subset, CD4+ or CD8+ T cells, or bulk PBMC T cells (not recorded which).

The CDR3 protein: CASSEPPRGHNSPLHF. Recombination connected TRBV6-1 to TRBJ1-6; TCRdb designates TRBD1, a call that cannot be tested without DNA. CDR1 and CDR2 are read off the germline V gene as MNHNS and SASEGT. The CDR3 covers 16 residues, taking in both the cysteine and the phenylalanine. This entry has no DNA.